This T cell receptor beta chain was sequenced during a study of control samples from healthy donors and cancer patients. CDR1 and CDR2 (germline): SEHNR, FQNEAQ (reference sequence). Between the trimmed V and J ends, which lost 5 bases and 4 bases, there was a span of 11 bases. The CDR3 length is 13 residues. The assay was immunoSEQ multiplex PCR, and TCRdb's table has in-frame clones only and misses some. The sample holds about 84,000 clones, more than 65% seen once. This clone was picked up one time. Sample: PBMCs. This TCR was recovered from a man aged 55 to 70 with head and neck cancer. The chain joins TRBV7-9 to TRBJ1-2; unclear D gene. The CDR3, as DNA: TGTGCCAGCAGCCTAGGAGACTCCTATGGCTACACCTTC. The encoded protein is CASSLGDSYGYTF.